This T cell receptor beta chain is from a study of T cells in localized non-small cell lung cancer. Broader study findings: T cell clonality was highest in uninvolved adjacent lung, above tumor. Adjacent lung held a median approximately 50 of the top 100 tumor clones. Higher blood T cell density tracked longer overall survival.

Remarks on this clone: Its antigen is not identified.

The assay was immunoSEQ multiplex PCR, and TCRdb's table has in-frame clones only and misses some. The sample has thousands of clones, roughly a third seen once. Losses at the gene ends were 5 bases for V and 7 bases for J; bases not matched to a gene: 10. This CDR3 spans 14 amino acids. Looked up from germline, CDR1 is LNHNV and CDR2 is YYDKDF (reference sequence). This receptor was obtained from a male donor older than 55 with stage I squamous cell lung carcinoma. Sequenced here: lung tumor tissue, sampled before any cancer treatment. The gene calls are TRBV15 and TRBJ1-1; 7 nucleotides line up with TRBD1. The CDR3 bases are TGTGCCACCAGCGACGATGACAGGGAGAATGAAGCTTTCTTT. Translation: CATSDDDRENEAFF.